The 26 T cell receptor beta chains in this list originate from one sample, sequenced in a study of T cell clonality in common variable immunodeficiency (dated by TCRdb to about 2015). Results and caveats for the whole study, not just this receptor: Reportedly, TCRbeta sequences from CVID had fewer deletions and N-nucleotide insertions, and highly modified clones with 13 or more V deletions were absent from CVID.

The method was the immunoSEQ multiplex PCR assay. This is the immuneACCESS table as TCRdb keeps it, with only in-frame sequences that have V and J called. A part of the clones is gone; compared with another copy, unresolved V genes explain less than half, and the rest is unexplained. The sample comprises 15,000 to 20,000 clones, and every one was counted more than once. The ten largest clones add up to around 13% of the sample. These receptors' antigens are unknown. The sample comprised peripheral blood mononuclear cells. These receptors were taken from a human donor with common variable immunodeficiency.

This clone was recorded many times. The read ends 3 residues early relative to the CDR3; the germline J gene fills the gap. This sequence joins TRBV5-1 and TRBJ2-3; no clear D. The CDR3 extends over 15 amino acids. The V end was cut by 0 bases, the J end by 0 bases, with 8 bases between. Per germline, CDR1 SGHRS and CDR2 YFSETQ. The DNA read from the CDR3 is TGCGCCAGCAGCTTGGAAAAGAGCAGCACAGATACG. Encoded protein: CASSLEKSSTDT. The CDR3 in full is CASSLEKSSTDTQYF.

This clone appeared a few times. The CDR3 extends 3 residues past the end of the read, so its final part is completed from the germline J gene. The V and J genes are TRBV20-1 and TRBJ1-2; D is uncertain. Trimming removed 1 base at V and 6 bases at J, with 9 bases between. CDR3 size: 12 residues. Germline loops: CDR1 DFQATT, CDR2 SNEGSKA (reference sequence). CDR3 DNA (partial): TGCAGTGCTAGAGGAACTTTCCATGGC. The encoded protein is CSARGTFHG. The whole CDR3 region reads CSARGTFHGYTF.

Only a few counts were recorded for this clone. The CDR3 extends 3 residues past the end of the read, so its final part is completed from the germline J gene. The chain joins TRBV2 to TRBJ2-1, with 13 bases that match TRBD2. V shed 6 bases, J shed 7 bases, and the junction held 6 bases outside the gene matches. The length of the CDR3 is 15 residues. The germline V gene encodes CDR1 SNHLY and CDR2 FYNNEI. CDR3 sequence reads: CASRLGLAGENEQFF. Incomplete CDR3 DNA: TGTGCCAGCAGACTAGGACTAGCGGGAGAGAATGAG. Using reference TRBV2 and TRBJ2-1 for the parts outside the CDR3, the full variable domain is EPEVTQTPSHQVTQMGQEVILRCVPISNHLYFYWYRQILGQKVEFLVSFYNNEISEKSEIFDDQFSVERPDGSNFTLKIRSTKLEDSAMYFCASRLGLAGENEQFFGPGTRLTVL.

This clone showed up just a few times. Read sequence stops 3 residues before the CDR3 end, and the germline J gene provides the missing end. The rearrangement uses TRBV20-1 and TRBJ2-7; 9 bases are shared with TRBD1. The CDR3 extends over 15 amino acids. The V gene's germline CDR1 is DFQATT and CDR2 SNEGSKA (reference sequence). J was trimmed by 6 bases and V by 3 bases; bases with no gene match: 12. The part of the CDR3 DNA that was read is TGCAGTGCTAGGGGGACAGGGATCAGTTTGCTCGAG. It is translated as CSARGTGISLLE. The entire CDR3 is CSARGTGISLLEQYF.

Regarding this clone: The CDR3 end is not reached by the read, which stops 3 residues before it; the germline J gene fills it in. J is TRBJ2-3 and V is TRBV2; D perhaps matches TRBD2 (5 bases). Germline V CDR1 and CDR2: SNHLY, FYNNEI. Trimming stripped 4 bases from V and 7 bases from J, with 6 bases between. CDR3 length: 11 amino acids. Incomplete CDR3 DNA: TGTGCCAGCAGTGCTAGCAATACG. Amino acid sequence: CASSASNT. The entire CDR3 is CASSASNTQYF.

The CDR3 reads CASSPPRGANSPLHF. The CDR3 DNA, read in part, is TGTGCCAGCTCACCCCCCCGGGGGGCGAATTCACCC. The chain uses TRBV18 and TRBJ1-6; D possibly corresponds to TRBD1 (6 bases). The CDR3 end is not reached by the read, which stops 3 residues before it; the germline J gene fills it in. Trimming took off 3 bases at V and 7 bases at J, with 13 bases between the two ends. The CDR3 spans 15 residues. In germline, CDR1 is KGHSH, CDR2 LQKENI.

This clone was counted at least ten times. The junction departs from the called germline gene at one end, perhaps through a read error. The CDR3 end lies 3 residues beyond the end of the read and is filled in from the germline J gene. This rearrangement joins TRBV7-7 to TRBJ2-5, with 8 bases matching TRBD2. The germline CDR1 and CDR2 sequences are SSHAT and FNYEAQ (reference sequence). The CDR3 loop spans 15 amino acids. CDR3 loop: CASSLGAGGQETQYF. CDR3 DNA (partial): TGTGCTAGCAGCTTAGGGGCGGGAGGACAAGAGACC.

Many counts were recorded for this clone. The read halts 3 residues ahead of the CDR3 end, with the missing end drawn from the germline J gene. The V call is TRBV20-1, the J call TRBJ2-1, with 11 positions matching TRBD2. V lost 3 bases, J lost 5 bases, and 6 bases stayed unmatched. CDR3 length equals 15 residues. Germline lookup yields CDR1 DFQATT and CDR2 SNEGSKA (reference sequence). Incomplete CDR3 DNA: TGCAGTGCTAGTACTAGCGGGAGTTCCCACAATGAG. Translated: CSASTSGSSHNE. The whole CDR3 reads CSASTSGSSHNEQFF.

Only a few counts were recorded for this clone. The read finishes 3 residues shy of the CDR3 end, and the germline J gene is used to complete it. This chain joins TRBV7-6 and TRBJ2-2, with D possibly TRBD2 on 6 matching bases. This CDR3 has 14 amino acids. CDR1 and CDR2 (germline): SGHVS, FNYEAQ. Between the trimmed V and J ends, which lost 1 base and 5 bases, there was a span of 8 bases. The CDR3 DNA, read in part, is TGTGCCAGCAGCTTAGTGCGGGGAACCGGGGAG. Encoded protein: CASSLVRGTGE. The entire CDR3 reads CASSLVRGTGELFF.

There are many counts of this clone. The observed sequence ends 3 residues before the CDR3 terminus, with the missing tail filled in from the germline J gene. The chain is built from TRBV7-2 and TRBJ1-6; a possible D gene is TRBD1 (6 bases). V dropped 0 bases and J dropped 5 bases, with 11 bases sitting between them. The CDR3 covers 16 residues. In germline, CDR1 is SGHTA, CDR2 FQGNSA. The part of the CDR3 DNA that was read is TGTGCCAGCAGCTTAGCCAGGGGACTAAATAATTCACCC. Translating it yields CASSLARGLNNSP. In full, the CDR3 reads CASSLARGLNNSPLHF.

In this sample, this clone turned up many times. The CDR3 extends 3 residues past the end of the read, so its final part is completed from the germline J gene. The chain has TRBV18 and TRBJ2-1; D not certain. The germline V and J ends were trimmed by 3 bases and 7 bases, with 4 bases remaining between them. The length of the CDR3 is 11 residues. Germline V gives CDR1 KGHSH, CDR2 LQKENI. This chain's CDR3 is CASSPLNEQFF. Partial CDR3 DNA: TGTGCCAGCTCACCCTTAAATGAG.

As for this clone: The read ends 3 residues early relative to the CDR3; the germline J gene fills the gap. Other DNA sequences within the sample encode an identical CDR3. This chain connects TRBV7-9 to TRBJ2-5, with TRBD1 matching 8 bases. Unmatched junction bases numbered 7, after V lost 5 bases and J lost 5 bases. Germline lookup yields CDR1 SEHNR and CDR2 FQNEAQ (reference sequence). The CDR3 extends over 14 amino acids. The CDR3 is CASSPSGGGETQYF. The CDR3 bases that were read are TGTGCCAGCAGCCCCTCAGGGGGCGGGGAGACC. The entire variable domain, with the rest obtained from reference TRBV7-9 and TRBJ2-5, is as follows: DTGVSQNPRHKITKRGQNVTFRCDPISEHNRLYWYRQTLGQGPEFLTYFQNEAQLEKSRLLSDRFSAERPKGSFSTLEIQRTEQGDSAMYLCASSPSGGGETQYFGPGTRLLVL.

This clone has a handful of counts. The read ends 3 residues early relative to the CDR3; the germline J gene fills the gap. The genes are TRBV7-9 and TRBJ2-2, with 8 nucleotides matching TRBD2. The trim removed 5 bases at V and 2 bases at J, leaving 4 bases unmatched. The germline gives CDR1 SEHNR, CDR2 FQNEAQ (reference sequence). The CDR3 spans 15 residues. The CDR3 region is CASSTRTSNTGELFF. The covered CDR3 bases are TGTGCCAGCAGCACCAGGACTAGCAACACCGGGGAG.

This clone was counted a few times. The CDR3 is cut off 3 residues early in the read; its end comes from the germline J gene. The rearrangement uses TRBV6-2 or TRBV6-3 and TRBJ2-1; 8 positions agree with TRBD2. The CDR3 extends over 15 amino acids. In germline, CDR1 is MNHEY, CDR2 SVGEGT. V trimming: 6 bases; J trimming: 6 bases; junction bases outside the gene matches: 10. CDR3: CASRKSGGQGNEQFF. CDR3 DNA, as far as it was read: TGTGCCAGCAGGAAGAGCGGGGGCCAGGGCAATGAG.

With regard to this clone: With the read ending 3 residues before the CDR3 end, the germline J gene is used to fill in that end. This chain joins TRBV2 and TRBJ1-4, with a weak D call TRBD1 (6 bases). This CDR3 spans 14 amino acids. V lost 5 bases and J 7 bases, leaving 14 bases between the germline ends. The germline gives CDR1 SNHLY, CDR2 FYNNEI. Partial CDR3 DNA: TGTGCCAGCAGTCTCGGGACATGGGGTGAAAAA. Protein product: CASSLGTWGEK. The entire CDR3 protein reads CASSLGTWGEKLFF.

This clone was seen ten or more times. The CDR3 end falls 3 residues outside the read, so it is completed with the germline J gene. The chain links TRBV5-1 to TRBJ2-5; D not certain. From germline, CDR1 is SGHRS and CDR2 YFSETQ. The CDR3 extends over 14 amino acids. Trimming stripped 0 bases from V and 5 bases from J, with 11 bases between. The part of the CDR3 DNA that was read is TGCGCCAGCAGCTTGGATCGGATAGGGGAGACC. Translation: CASSLDRIGET. The CDR3 reads in full as CASSLDRIGETQYF.

This clone was found a few times. A read error may produce the germline difference seen at one junction end. The sequence runs out 3 residues before the end of the CDR3; the remainder is reconstructed from the germline J gene. The rearrangement links TRBV7-2 to TRBJ2-1, with 10 positions matching TRBD2. Germline assignment: CDR1 SGHTA and CDR2 FQGNSA. The CDR3 is made up of 15 amino acids. The sequenced part of the CDR3 DNA is TGTGCCAGCATCTTAACTAGCGGGAAACCCAATGAG. This codes for CASILTSGKPNE. Given in full, the CDR3 is CASILTSGKPNEQFF.

Remarks on this clone: The read is 3 residues too short to cover the CDR3 end, so that end is filled in from the germline J gene. V usage is TRBV19 and J usage is TRBJ1-2; D is perhaps TRBD1 (5 bases). V lost 4 bases, J lost 4 bases, and 10 bases lay in between. Germline V gene data show CDR1 as LNHDA and CDR2 as SQIVND (reference sequence). CDR3 length: 13 residues. This CDR3 is CASSSEGVYGYTF. The DNA read from the CDR3 is TGTGCCAGTAGTAGCGAAGGGGTCTATGGC. Using reference TRBV19 and TRBJ1-2 for the parts outside the CDR3, the full variable domain is DGGITQSPKYLFRKEGQNVTLSCEQNLNHDAMYWYRQDPGQGLRLIYYSQIVNDFQKGDIAEGYSVSREKKESFPLTVTSAQKNPTAFYLCASSSEGVYGYTFGSGTRLTVV.

This clone came up a few times. The read comes to an end 3 residues before the CDR3 does, leaving the germline J gene to fill in the end. V and J are TRBV18 and TRBJ2-7, with D possibly being TRBD1 or TRBD2 (6 bases each). This CDR3 comprises 14 residues. CDR1 and CDR2 (germline): KGHSH, LQKENI. Trimming took off 3 bases at V and 0 bases at J, with 9 bases between the two ends. CDR3 sequence reads: CASSPGGGSYEQYF. The sequenced CDR3 bases are TGTGCCAGCTCACCCGGAGGGGGCTCCTACGAG.

A few counts support this clone. The CDR3 is cut off 3 residues early in the read; its end comes from the germline J gene. In the same sample, other DNA sequences code for this CDR3. The V gene is TRBV19, the J gene TRBJ1-2, with D perhaps matching TRBD1 (5 bases). The V end lost 5 bases, the J end lost 5 bases, and 6 bases lay between the germline ends. The CDR3 consists of 11 residues. Germline V gives CDR1 LNHDA, CDR2 SQIVND (reference sequence). The CDR3 reads CASSGGYGYTF. The sequenced part of the CDR3 DNA is TGTGCCAGTAGTGGGGGGTATGGC.

This clone was seen only a few times. The CDR3 goes on 3 residues after the read ends, and that part is filled in from the germline J gene. The V call is TRBV2, the J call TRBJ2-2; the D gene is possibly TRBD2 (5 bases). The CDR3 extends over 12 amino acids. Trimming cost V 5 bases and J 9 bases, with 10 bases left between them. Germline-derived CDR1 and CDR2 are SNHLY and FYNNEI. Incomplete CDR3 DNA: TGTGCCAGCAGTCCCCTAGCTAGGGAG. It encodes CASSPLARE. The CDR3, in full, reads CASSPLARELFF. Looking up the rest from reference TRBV2 and TRBJ2-2 gives the full variable domain: EPEVTQTPSHQVTQMGQEVILRCVPISNHLYFYWYRQILGQKVEFLVSFYNNEISEKSEIFDDQFSVERPDGSNFTLKIRSTKLEDSAMYFCASSPLARELFFGEGSRLTVL.

This clone was seen more than once but under ten times. The read falls 3 residues short of the CDR3 end, and the missing part is taken from the germline J gene. V usage is TRBV2 and J usage is TRBJ1-2, with a weak D call TRBD1 (6 bases). Germline V CDR1 and CDR2: SNHLY, FYNNEI. The V gene lost 7 bases and the J gene lost 0 bases, with 21 bases spanning the gap. This CDR3 is 17 amino acids long. The sequenced CDR3 bases are TGTGCCAGCACCTCAGACAGGTTCGAATTAGCTAACTATGGC. Protein: CASTSDRFELANYG. The CDR3 as a whole reads CASTSDRFELANYGYTF.

This clone is labeled medium-sized. The CDR3 extends 3 residues past the end of the read, so its final part is completed from the germline J gene. The chain employs TRBV6-1 and TRBJ2-3, with D tentatively TRBD1 (6 bases). V was cut by 2 bases and J by 3 bases, with 6 bases left in between. Germline lookup yields CDR1 MNHNS and CDR2 SASEGT. There are 13 residues in the CDR3. The CDR3 bases that were read are TGTGCCAGCAGTGAAAGGGGGACAGATACG. Residues: CASSERGTDT. The full CDR3 protein is CASSERGTDTQYF.

To note about this clone: The read finishes 3 residues shy of the CDR3 end, and the germline J gene is used to complete it. This chain connects TRBV2 to TRBJ1-2; 7 nucleotides match TRBD1. Germline CDR1 SNHLY, CDR2 FYNNEI. J was trimmed by 0 bases and V by 10 bases; bases with no gene match: 5. The CDR3 runs to 13 residues. CDR3 amino acids: CATPDRTNYGYTF. CDR3 bases read: TGTGCCACCCCGGACAGGACTAACTATGGC.

Only a few counts were recorded for this clone. The sequenced fragment ends 3 residues before the CDR3 boundary, so the rest is inferred from the germline J gene. V and J are TRBV7-9 and TRBJ1-3, with a possible D match to TRBD1 (6 bases). Trimming left V 1 base short and J 0 bases short, with 7 bases between. The germline V gene has CDR1 SEHNR and CDR2 FQNEAQ (reference sequence). The CDR3 is made up of 15 amino acids. The DNA read from the CDR3 is TGTGCCAGCAGCTTAGACAGGGACTCTGGAAACACC. It encodes CASSLDRDSGNT. The full-length CDR3 reads as CASSLDRDSGNTIYF. Combining the CDR3 with reference TRBV7-9 and TRBJ1-3 gives the whole variable domain DTGVSQNPRHKITKRGQNVTFRCDPISEHNRLYWYRQTLGQGPEFLTYFQNEAQLEKSRLLSDRFSAERPKGSFSTLEIQRTEQGDSAMYLCASSLDRDSGNTIYFGEGSWLTVV.

This clone was picked up many times. The read halts 3 residues ahead of the CDR3 end, with the missing end drawn from the germline J gene. This chain uses TRBV29-1 with TRBJ2-7, with D uncertain. The ends were cut back, 6 bases at V and 2 bases at J, with 14 bases in the middle. Looked up from germline, CDR1 is SQVTM and CDR2 is ANQGSEA. This CDR3 spans 13 amino acids. The CDR3 is CSVRHLNPYEQYF. Incomplete CDR3 DNA: TGCAGCGTAAGACACCTTAACCCCTACGAG.